The clone carrying this TCR beta chain was seen more than once but under ten times. The antigen is unknown. Source study methods: From around 25,000 to 690,000 TCRs were found per sample, with a median of around 100,000. TCRdb called the RACE reads again in MiXCR, with one record for every CDR3 protein. The V and J calls and clone size come from TCRdb's table, not from the authors' own analysis. This repertoire shows 50,000 to 75,000 distinct CDR3 sequences, 11% found once; its top ten account for about 2.3%. Time point noted: patch test 3, about 24 weeks after DPC sensitization. Treatment reported: therapeutic diphenylcyclopropenone sensitization with weekly scalp DPC. Samples of blood were obtained prior to the application of each patch test. This sample was taken from a study of human T cells and chemical hapten exposure. The CDR3 contains 13 residues. CDR1 is SGHTA, CDR2 FQGTGA, per germline. Trimming pared 5 bases from V and 2 bases from J, leaving 9 bases between.

Study-level points and caveats: TCRs whose frequency exceeded 1 in 1000 remained the same following DPC sensitization. There were significantly more large CDR3 similarity clusters among expanded TCRs than among controls.

The clonotype originates from a woman in her twenties or thirties with alopecia areata. Some clones in this sample may be carry-over from other donors' samples. Specimen: whole blood, collected in connection with sensitization to the hapten diphenylcyclopropenone (DPC). The J gene is TRBJ2-5, the V gene TRBV7-3, with D possibly being TRBD1 (6 bases). The CDR3 loop is CASSLGQQETQYF. As DNA, the CDR3 is TGTGCCAGCAGCCTTGGACAGCAAGAGACCCAGTACTTC.